The 3 T cell receptor beta chains below all came from one sample that was sequenced in a study of T cells in Graves' hyperthyroidism and ophthalmopathy. Amplified TCR beta CDR3 regions derived from RNA transcripts. First-round RT-PCR with HTBI primers amplified the TCR CDR3 region. TCRdb fed the multiplex PCR reads into MiXCR, producing one record per CDR3 protein. The profile shows hundreds of thousands of distinct CDR3 sequences, over 40% of them singletons. Material for sequencing was peripheral blood or thyroid tissue (not recorded which). The receptors originated from an adult man with Graves' disease, either hyperthyroidism or ophthalmopathy (not recorded which).

About this clonotype: A read error may explain this, as a much larger clone is one base away. Without the conserved terminal phenylalanine or tryptophan, this CDR3 likely stems from a read error. This rearrangement joins TRBV24-1 to TRBJ2-7; possible D gene TRBD1, 6 bases. Between the trimmed V and J ends, which lost 3 bases and 7 bases, there was a span of 15 bases. The CDR3 is made up of 14 amino acids. Germline V gene lookup returns CDR1 KGHDR and CDR2 SFDVKD. CDR3 loop: CATSDPLQGWEQYI. DNA of the CDR3: TGTGCCACCAGTGATCCTCTCCAGGGGTGGGAGCAGTACATC.

This clonotype was recorded at least ten times. V usage is TRBV7-8 and J usage is TRBJ1-5, with D hard to call. CDR1 SGHVS and CDR2 FQNEAQ come from the germline V gene. The V end lost 3 bases, the J end lost 9 bases, and 9 bases lay between the germline ends. The CDR3 contains 12 residues. The CDR3 is CASSFEVGPQHF. The CDR3 DNA follows: TGTGCCAGCAGCTTCGAAGTGGGGCCCCAGCATTTT.

The rearrangement uses TRBV11-1 and TRBJ2-7; 7 bases map to TRBD2. Germline CDR1 reads SGHAT; CDR2 reads FQDESV (reference sequence). The CDR3 runs 15 residues. With 5 bases clipped from V and 0 bases from J, the junction kept 7 bases outside the gene matches. CDR3 coding DNA: TGTGCCAGCAGCGCCAGCGGGACGCTCTCCTACGAGCAGTACTTC. This codes for CASSASGTLSYEQYF.